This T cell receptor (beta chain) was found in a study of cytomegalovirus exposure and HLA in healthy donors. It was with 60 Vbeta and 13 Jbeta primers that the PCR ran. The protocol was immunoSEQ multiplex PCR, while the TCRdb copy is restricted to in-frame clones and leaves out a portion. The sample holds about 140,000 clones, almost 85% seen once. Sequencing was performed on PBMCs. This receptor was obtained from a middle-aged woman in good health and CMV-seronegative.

CDR3 bases: TGTGCCAGCAGTGTAGAAGAGACCCAGTACTTC. It specifies CASSVEETQYF. The chain has TRBV4-2 and TRBJ2-5; D ambiguous. CDR1 and CDR2 (germline): LGHNA, YNFKEQ. Trimming took off 6 bases at V and 3 bases at J, with 5 bases between the two ends. The CDR3 runs 11 residues.